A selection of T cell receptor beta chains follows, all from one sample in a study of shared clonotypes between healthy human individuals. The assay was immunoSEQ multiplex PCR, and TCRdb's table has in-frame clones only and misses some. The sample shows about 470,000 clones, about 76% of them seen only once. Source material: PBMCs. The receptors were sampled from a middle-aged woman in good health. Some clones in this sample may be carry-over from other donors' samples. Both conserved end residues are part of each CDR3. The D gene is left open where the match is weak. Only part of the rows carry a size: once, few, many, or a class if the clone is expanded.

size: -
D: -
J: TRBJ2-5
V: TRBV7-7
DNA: TGTGCTAGCAGCTCACCAACAGACCAAGAGACCCAGTACTTC
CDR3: CASSSPTDQETQYF

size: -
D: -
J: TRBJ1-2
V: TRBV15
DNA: TGTGCCACCAGCAGAGATTTCTCGGGCTACACCTTC
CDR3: CATSRDFSGYTF

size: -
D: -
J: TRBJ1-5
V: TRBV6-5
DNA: TGTGCCAGCAGTCGCGGACTGAATCAGCCCCAGCATTTT
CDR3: CASSRGLNQPQHF

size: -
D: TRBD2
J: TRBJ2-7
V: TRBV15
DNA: TGTGCCACCAGCAACTGGGGGACTAGCGGGAGTTACGAGCAGTACTTC
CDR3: CATSNWGTSGSYEQYF

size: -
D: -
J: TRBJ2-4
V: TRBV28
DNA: TGTGCCAGCAGTCGACCCGCTCTAAGTCTTCAGTACTTC
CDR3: CASSRPALSLQYF

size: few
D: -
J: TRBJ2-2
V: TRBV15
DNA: TGTGCCACCAGCAGAATCCGCAGAATCAACACCGGGGAGCTGTTTTTT
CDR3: CATSRIRRINTGELFF

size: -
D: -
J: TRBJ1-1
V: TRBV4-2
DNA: TGTGCCAGCAGCCCCCGAAGTGCCTTGAACACTGAAGCTTTCTTT
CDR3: CASSPRSALNTEAFF

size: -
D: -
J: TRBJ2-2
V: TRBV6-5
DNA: TGTGCCAGCAGTTTAGTGAGAGCGAACACCGGGGAGCTGTTTTTT
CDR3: CASSLVRANTGELFF

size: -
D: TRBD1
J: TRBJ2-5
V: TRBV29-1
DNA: TGCAGCGTTGACCTTATACGACAGGGGGCAGAGACCCAGTACTTC
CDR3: CSVDLIRQGAETQYF

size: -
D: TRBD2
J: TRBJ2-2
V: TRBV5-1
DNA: TGCGCCAGCAGCTACGGGACTAGCGGTACCGGGGAGCTGTTTTTT
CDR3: CASSYGTSGTGELFF